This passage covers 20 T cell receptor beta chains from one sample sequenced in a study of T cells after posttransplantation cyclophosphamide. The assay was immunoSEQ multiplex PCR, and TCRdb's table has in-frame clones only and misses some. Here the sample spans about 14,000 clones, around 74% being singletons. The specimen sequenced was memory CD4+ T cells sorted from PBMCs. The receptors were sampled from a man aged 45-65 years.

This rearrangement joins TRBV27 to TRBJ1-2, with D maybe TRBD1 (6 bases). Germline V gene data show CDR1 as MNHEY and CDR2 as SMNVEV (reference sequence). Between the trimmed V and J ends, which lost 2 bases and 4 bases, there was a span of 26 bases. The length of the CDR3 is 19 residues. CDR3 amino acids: CASSLVGQGPSLISYGYTF. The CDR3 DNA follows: TGTGCCAGCAGTTTAGTGGGACAAGGCCCCTCCCTCATTAGCTATGGCTACACCTTC.

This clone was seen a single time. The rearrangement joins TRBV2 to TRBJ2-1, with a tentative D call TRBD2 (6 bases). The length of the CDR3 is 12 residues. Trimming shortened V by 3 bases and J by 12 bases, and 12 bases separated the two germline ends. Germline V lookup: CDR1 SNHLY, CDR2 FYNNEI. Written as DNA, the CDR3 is TGTGCCAGCAGTGACGGTCTTAGCGGGCAGTTCTTC. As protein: CASSDGLSGQFF.

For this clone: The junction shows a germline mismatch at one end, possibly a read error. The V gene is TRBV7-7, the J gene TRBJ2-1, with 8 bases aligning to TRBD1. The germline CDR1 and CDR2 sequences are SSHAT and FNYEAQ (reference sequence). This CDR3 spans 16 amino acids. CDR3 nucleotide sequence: TGTGCTAGCAGCTTAGGGGGAGTTCAGGGGGCCAATGAGCAGTTCTTC. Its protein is CASSLGGVQGANEQFF.

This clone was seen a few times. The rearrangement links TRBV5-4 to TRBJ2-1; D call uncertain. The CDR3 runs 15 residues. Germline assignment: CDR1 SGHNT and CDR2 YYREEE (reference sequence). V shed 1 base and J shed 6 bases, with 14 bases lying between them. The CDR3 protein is CASSLRDWLVNEQFF. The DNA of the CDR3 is TGTGCCAGCAGCTTGAGAGACTGGCTCGTCAATGAGCAGTTCTTC.

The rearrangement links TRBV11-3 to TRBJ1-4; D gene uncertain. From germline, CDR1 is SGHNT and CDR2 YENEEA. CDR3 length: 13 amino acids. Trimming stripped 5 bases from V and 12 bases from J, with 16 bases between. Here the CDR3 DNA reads TGTGCCAGCAGCCGCGTAATTGGTTCGCAACTGTTTTTT. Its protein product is CASSRVIGSQLFF.

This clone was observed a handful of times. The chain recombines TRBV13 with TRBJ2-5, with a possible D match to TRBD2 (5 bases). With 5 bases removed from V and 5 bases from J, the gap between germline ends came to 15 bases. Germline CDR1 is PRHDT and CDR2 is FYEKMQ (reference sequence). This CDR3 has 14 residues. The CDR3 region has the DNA TGTGCCAGCAGCGATTCGAGGGTTAGGGAGACCCAGTACTTC. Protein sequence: CASSDSRVRETQYF.

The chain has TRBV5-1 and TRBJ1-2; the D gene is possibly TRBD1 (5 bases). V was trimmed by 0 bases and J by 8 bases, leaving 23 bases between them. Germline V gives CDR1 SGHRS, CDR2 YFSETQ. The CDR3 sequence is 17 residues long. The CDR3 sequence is CASSLGAGIGLGYGYTF. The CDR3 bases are TGCGCCAGCAGCTTGGGGGCAGGGATAGGGCTGGGATACGGCTACACCTTC. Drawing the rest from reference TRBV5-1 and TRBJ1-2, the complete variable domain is KAGVTQTPRYLIKTRGQQVTLSCSPISGHRSVSWYQQTPGQGLQFLFEYFSETQRNKGNFPGRFSGRQFSNSRSEMNVSTLELGDSALYLCASSLGAGIGLGYGYTFGSGTRLTVV.

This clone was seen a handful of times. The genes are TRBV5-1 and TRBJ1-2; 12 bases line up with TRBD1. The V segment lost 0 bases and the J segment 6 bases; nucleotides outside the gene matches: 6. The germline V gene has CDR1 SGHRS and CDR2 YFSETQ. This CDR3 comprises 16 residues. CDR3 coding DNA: TGCGCCAGCAGCTTGGAGACCGGGACAGGGGGCGATGGCTACACCTTC. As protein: CASSLETGTGGDGYTF. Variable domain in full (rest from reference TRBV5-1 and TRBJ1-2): KAGVTQTPRYLIKTRGQQVTLSCSPISGHRSVSWYQQTPGQGLQFLFEYFSETQRNKGNFPGRFSGRQFSNSRSEMNVSTLELGDSALYLCASSLETGTGGDGYTFGSGTRLTVV.

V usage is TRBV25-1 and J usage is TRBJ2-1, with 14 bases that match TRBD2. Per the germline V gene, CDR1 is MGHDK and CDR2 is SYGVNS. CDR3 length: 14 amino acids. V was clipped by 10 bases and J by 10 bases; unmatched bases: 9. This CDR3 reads CATKGLAGVAEQFF. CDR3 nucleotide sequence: TGTGCCACTAAGGGACTAGCGGGAGTAGCGGAGCAGTTCTTC.

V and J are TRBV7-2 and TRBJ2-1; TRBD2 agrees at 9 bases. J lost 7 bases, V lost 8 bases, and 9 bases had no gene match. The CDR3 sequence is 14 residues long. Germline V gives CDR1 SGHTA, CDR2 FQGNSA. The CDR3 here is CASLAGGLENEQFF. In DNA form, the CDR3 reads TGTGCCAGCTTGGCGGGGGGGTTGGAGAATGAGCAGTTCTTC.

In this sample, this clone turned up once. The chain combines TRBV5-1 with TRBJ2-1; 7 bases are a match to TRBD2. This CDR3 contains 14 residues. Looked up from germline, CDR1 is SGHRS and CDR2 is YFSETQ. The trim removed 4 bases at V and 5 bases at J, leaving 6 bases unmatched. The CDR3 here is CASSVLAGDNEQFF. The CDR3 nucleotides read TGCGCCAGCAGCGTTCTCGCGGGGGACAATGAGCAGTTCTTC.

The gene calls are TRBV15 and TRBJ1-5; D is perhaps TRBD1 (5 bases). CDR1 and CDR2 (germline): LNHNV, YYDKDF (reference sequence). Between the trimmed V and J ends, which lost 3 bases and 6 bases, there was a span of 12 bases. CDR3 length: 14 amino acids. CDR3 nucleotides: TGTGCCACCAGCAGCAGGGTAACCGGTCAGCCCCAGCATTTT. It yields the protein CATSSRVTGQPQHF.

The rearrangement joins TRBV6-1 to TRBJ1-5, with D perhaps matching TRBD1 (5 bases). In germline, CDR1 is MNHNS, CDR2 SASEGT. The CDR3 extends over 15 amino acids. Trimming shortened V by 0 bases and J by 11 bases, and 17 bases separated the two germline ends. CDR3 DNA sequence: TGTGCCAGCAGTGAAGCTTGGCGCGGGACCCAGTCCCAGCATTTT. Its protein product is CASSEAWRGTQSQHF.

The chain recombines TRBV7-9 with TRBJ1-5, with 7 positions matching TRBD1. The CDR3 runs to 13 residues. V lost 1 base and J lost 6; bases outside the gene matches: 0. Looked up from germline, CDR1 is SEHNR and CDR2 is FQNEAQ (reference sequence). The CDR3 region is CASSLEGAQPQHF. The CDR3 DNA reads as TGTGCCAGCAGCTTAGAGGGGGCTCAGCCCCAGCATTTT. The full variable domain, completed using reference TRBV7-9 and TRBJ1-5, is DTGVSQNPRHKITKRGQNVTFRCDPISEHNRLYWYRQTLGQGPEFLTYFQNEAQLEKSRLLSDRFSAERPKGSFSTLEIQRTEQGDSAMYLCASSLEGAQPQHFGDGTRLSIL.

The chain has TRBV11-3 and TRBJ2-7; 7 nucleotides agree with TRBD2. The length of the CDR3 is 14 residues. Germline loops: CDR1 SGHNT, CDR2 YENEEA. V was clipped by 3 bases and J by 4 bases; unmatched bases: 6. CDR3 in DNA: TGTGCCAGCAGCTTCAGCGGGGTTGAATACGAGCAGTACTTC. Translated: CASSFSGVEYEQYF.

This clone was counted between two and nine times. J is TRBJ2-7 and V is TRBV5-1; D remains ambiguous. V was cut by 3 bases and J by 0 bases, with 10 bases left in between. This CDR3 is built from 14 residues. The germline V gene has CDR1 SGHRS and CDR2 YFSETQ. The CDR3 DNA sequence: TGCGCCAGCAGCTCTGATCTTAGCTCCTACGAGCAGTACTTC. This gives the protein CASSSDLSSYEQYF. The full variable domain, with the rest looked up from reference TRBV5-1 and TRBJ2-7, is KAGVTQTPRYLIKTRGQQVTLSCSPISGHRSVSWYQQTPGQGLQFLFEYFSETQRNKGNFPGRFSGRQFSNSRSEMNVSTLELGDSALYLCASSSDLSSYEQYFGPGTRLTVT.

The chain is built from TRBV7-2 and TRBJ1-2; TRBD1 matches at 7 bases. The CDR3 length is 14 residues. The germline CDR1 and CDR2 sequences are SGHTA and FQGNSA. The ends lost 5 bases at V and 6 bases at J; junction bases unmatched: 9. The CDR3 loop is CASSPGQSANGYTF. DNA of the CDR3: TGTGCCAGCAGCCCGGGACAGTCGGCCAATGGCTACACCTTC. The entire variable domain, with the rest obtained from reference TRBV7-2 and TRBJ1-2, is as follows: GAGVSQSPSNKVTEKGKDVELRCDPISGHTALYWYRQSLGQGLEFLIYFQGNSAPDKSGLPSDRFSAERTGGSVSTLTIQRTQQEDSAVYLCASSPGQSANGYTFGSGTRLTVV.

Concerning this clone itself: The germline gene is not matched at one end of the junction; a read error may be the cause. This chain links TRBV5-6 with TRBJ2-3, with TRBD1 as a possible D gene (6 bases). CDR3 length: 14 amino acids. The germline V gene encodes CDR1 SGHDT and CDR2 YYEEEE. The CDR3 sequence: CASSSTGSTDTQYF. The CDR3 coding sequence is TGTGCCAGCAGCTCGACAGGAAGCACGGATACGCAGTATTTT.

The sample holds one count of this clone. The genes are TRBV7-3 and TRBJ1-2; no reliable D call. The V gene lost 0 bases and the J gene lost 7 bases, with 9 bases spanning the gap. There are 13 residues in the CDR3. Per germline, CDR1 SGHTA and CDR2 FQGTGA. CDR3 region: CASSLTTGSGYTF. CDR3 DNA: TGTGCCAGCAGCTTAACAACGGGATCTGGCTACACCTTC.

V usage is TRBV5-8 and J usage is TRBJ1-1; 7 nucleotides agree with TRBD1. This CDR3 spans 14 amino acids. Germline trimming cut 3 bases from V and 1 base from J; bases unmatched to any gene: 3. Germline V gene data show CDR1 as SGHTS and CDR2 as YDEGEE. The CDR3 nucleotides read TGTGCCAGCAGCTCCAGACAGGGGAACACTGAAGCTTTCTTT. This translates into CASSSRQGNTEAFF. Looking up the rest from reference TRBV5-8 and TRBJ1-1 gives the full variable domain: EAGVTQSPTHLIKTRGQQATLRCSPISGHTSVYWYQQALGLGLQFLLWYDEGEERNRGNFPPRFSGRQFPNYSSELNVNALELEDSALYLCASSSRQGNTEAFFGQGTRLTVV.